This is a list of T cell receptor beta chains from one sample in a study of response to subunit inactivated influenza vaccine. One entry per CDR3 protein, called by TCRdb with MiXCR from the RT-PCR reads. The sample holds more than 400,000 distinct CDR3 sequences, 6.5% to 8% seen once. Source: PBMCs from blood, taken less than 25 months after vaccination. Receptors originate from a man between 50 and 70 years old who received an inactivated influenza vaccine. Both conserved end residues are part of each CDR3. D genes are given only for firm matches. Clone size, where shown, is once, few, many, or a class for clones that have expanded.

-,TRBJ2-7,-,TRBV3-1,TGTGCCAGCAGCCAAGGGAGTTCTAGCACCTACCCTCGCGAGCAGTACTTC,CASSQGSSSTYPREQYF
few,TRBJ1-2,-,TRBV10-3,TGTGCCATCAGCACTCGACAGGTCGAGAATGGCTACACCTTC,CAISTRQVENGYTF
-,TRBJ2-7,-,TRBV9,TGTGCCAGCAGCGTGGAGAATGGGCTCGAGCAGTACTTC,CASSVENGLEQYF
-,TRBJ2-7,-,TRBV4-3,TGCGCCAGCAGCCGAGGGGTCAATTCTTTGTACGAGCAGTACTTC,CASSRGVNSLYEQYF
few,TRBJ2-1,-,TRBV7-2,TGTGCCAGCAGCACCCAGGGCCCTGAGCAGTTCTTC,CASSTQGPEQFF
once,TRBJ2-5,-,TRBV9,TGTGCCAGCAGCGTAGGAGGCACCAGATGGGAGACCCAGTACTTC,CASSVGGTRWETQYF
few,TRBJ2-7,TRBD1,TRBV5-6,TGTGCCAGCAGCCCACTACAGGGGGCCTACGAGCAGTACTTC,CASSPLQGAYEQYF
many,TRBJ2-2,TRBD1,TRBV5-1,TGCGCCAGCAGCTTAGGGACAGGGACGAACACCGGGGAGCTGTTTTTT,CASSLGTGTNTGELFF
many,TRBJ2-1,TRBD1,TRBV12-3/TRBV12-4,TGTGCCAGCAGATCCGGGACAGGGCATTACAATGAGCAGTTCTTC,CASRSGTGHYNEQFF
-,TRBJ2-7,TRBD1,TRBV5-1,TGCGCCAGCAGCTTGGCTCCGGACAGGATTCCCTACGAGCAGTACTTC,CASSLAPDRIPYEQYF
few,TRBJ1-5,-,TRBV6-5,TGTGCCAGCAGTAACCGGGGCCACAATCAGCCCCAGCATTTT,CASSNRGHNQPQHF
many,TRBJ1-2,-,TRBV6-2/TRBV6-3,TGTGCCAGCAGTTCTCCCGAAGGCGGCGGGGGTTATGGCTACACCTTC,CASSSPEGGGGYGYTF
many,TRBJ1-4,-,TRBV20-1,TGCAGTGGTACAGGGTTGGGGGAAAAACTGTTTTTT,CSGTGLGEKLFF
many,TRBJ2-3,-,TRBV20-1,TGCAGTGCTAGAGATGGTGGTAGGCATACGCAGTATTTT,CSARDGGRHTQYF
few,TRBJ2-1,TRBD2,TRBV6-2/TRBV6-3,TGTGCCAGCAGTTCCAGCGGGAGGGCCCGTTTCGGTGAGCAGTTCTTC,CASSSSGRARFGEQFF
-,TRBJ2-2,TRBD1,TRBV7-9,TGTGCCAGCAGCTCTTCAGGGGGCGACACCGGGGAGCTGTTTTTT,CASSSSGGDTGELFF
-,TRBJ2-1,-,TRBV6-5,TGTGCCAGCATGCGGCGTAATGAGCAGTTCTTC,CASMRRNEQFF
-,TRBJ2-7,-,TRBV6-2/TRBV6-3,TGTGCCAGCAGACCAACGGCGGGCCGAGGGCTCGAGCAGTACTTC,CASRPTAGRGLEQYF
many,TRBJ1-2,TRBD1,TRBV28,TGTGCCAGCACCCTCACGGGACAGGGGGTATATGGCTACACCTTC,CASTLTGQGVYGYTF
few,TRBJ2-4,-,TRBV5-1,TGCGCCAGCAGCTTGCGCAGGGAAGACATTCAGTACTTC,CASSLRREDIQYF
-,TRBJ2-2,-,TRBV7-8,TGTGCCAGCGGTTCGAGGGAGTATACCGGGGAGCTGTTTTTT,CASGSREYTGELFF
-,TRBJ2-2,TRBD2,TRBV7-9,TGTGCCAGCAGCGTCAGCGGGGCCCGCGGCGGGGAGCTGTTTTTT,CASSVSGARGGELFF
many,TRBJ1-5,-,TRBV19,TGTGCCAGTAGTATGCGAAGGAATAGCAATCAGCCCCAGCATTTT,CASSMRRNSNQPQHF
many,TRBJ2-7,-,TRBV5-1,TGCGCCAGCAGCGTCTCAGGGAACTCCTACGAGCAGTACTTC,CASSVSGNSYEQYF
few,TRBJ2-5,-,TRBV28,TGTGCCAGCAGTTGGGGACTTGCGGTGACCCAGTACTTC,CASSWGLAVTQYF
few,TRBJ1-2,-,TRBV12-3/TRBV12-4,TGTGCCAGCAGTTTTGGTGGAGGCTACACCTTC,CASSFGGGYTF
many,TRBJ2-2,TRBD2,TRBV6-1,TGTGCCCTTATGCGGGAGGTGCGGAACACCGGGGAGCTGTTTTTT,CALMREVRNTGELFF
-,TRBJ2-1,-,TRBV29-1,TGCAGCGTTGTGGTCAGGTATTTGGAGCAGTTCTTC,CSVVVRYLEQFF
-,TRBJ1-2,-,TRBV10-3,TGTGCCATCAGTGAGTCGCGCGGAGCGAACTCTAACTATGGCTACACCTTC,CAISESRGANSNYGYTF
-,TRBJ1-1,-,TRBV5-1,TGCGCCAGCAGCTTAATGAACAGTGAAGCTTTCTTT,CASSLMNSEAFF
few,TRBJ2-3,-,TRBV9,TGTGCCAGCAGCGTGGGTCAGACCCACACAGATACGCAGTATTTT,CASSVGQTHTDTQYF
many,TRBJ1-5,-,TRBV29-1,TGCAGCGTCGTAGTGGGGTCGAGCAATCAGCCCCAGCATTTT,CSVVVGSSNQPQHF
few,TRBJ1-4,-,TRBV7-9,TGTGCCAGCAGTTCAAACGTGGGGGCTGAAAAACTGTTTTTT,CASSSNVGAEKLFF
few,TRBJ2-2,-,TRBV19,TGTGCCAGTAGTATTTACATGGGCTCCGGGGAGCTGTTTTTT,CASSIYMGSGELFF
few,TRBJ2-3,TRBD2,TRBV11-2,TGTGCCAGCAGCGGGCGGACTAGCGGGGGGGCGGTAGATACGCAGTATTTT,CASSGRTSGGAVDTQYF
-,TRBJ2-4,TRBD1,TRBV6-4,TGTGCCAGCAGTGAGCAGACAGGGAAAGGAAACATTCAGTACTTC,CASSEQTGKGNIQYF
many,TRBJ2-2,-,TRBV15,TGTGCCACCAGCAGAGATGTTAGTTACACCGGGGAGCTGTTTTTT,CATSRDVSYTGELFF
-,TRBJ2-3,TRBD2,TRBV10-3,TGTGCCATCCGTAGCGGGAGAGAAGTGGATACGCAGTATTTT,CAIRSGREVDTQYF
many,TRBJ2-1,-,TRBV4-2,TGTGCCAGCAGCCAAAGGGGAACCTACAATGAGCAGTTCTTC,CASSQRGTYNEQFF
-,TRBJ1-1,TRBD1,TRBV10-3,TGTGCCATCAGCGGGACAGTGGTGAACACTGAAGCTTTCTTT,CAISGTVVNTEAFF
-,TRBJ2-1,-,TRBV29-1,TGCAGCGTTGAAGACGGTGTGGCCAATGAGCAGTTCTTC,CSVEDGVANEQFF
-,TRBJ2-3,TRBD2,TRBV6-2/TRBV6-3,TGTGCCAGCAGTCTACTAGCGCCTAGCACAGATACGCAGTATTTT,CASSLLAPSTDTQYF